This record looks at one T cell receptor beta chain sequence and its context. Its antigen target is currently unknown. Base qualities are not at hand, and no much larger clone is one base apart. This sample is part of a study of shared clonotypes between healthy human individuals (dated by TCRdb to about 2020). As for the study more broadly: The cohort comprised two women and a few men aged 18 to 49 years. For each donor, CD4 naive and CD4 memory were each run on three plates, CD8 naive on two plates, and CD8 memory on one plate. To estimate repertoire size and how much clonotype sharing occurs between individuals, the study deeply sequenced the blood TCR repertoires of roughly 5 healthy adults. To increase sequencing depth and limit assay-specific biases, different laboratories used diverse techniques to prepare libraries and sequence TCR repertoires. Leukapheresis yielded between about 0.9 and 9.5 billion PBMCs per donor.

Donors were healthy HIV-negative adults with no recently reported acute infections or vaccinations. Every donor was a Caucasian adult living in Nashville, Tennessee, USA. CD4+ T cells were enriched by magnetic negative selection, after which naive cells were positively selected on CD45RA and the negative fraction was taken as the memory subset. Blood was collected by leukapheresis, and PBMCs were isolated by Ficoll-Histopaque density gradient centrifugation and then cryopreserved in liquid nitrogen vapor phase. Analytical flow cytometry was used to check the purity and quantity of every magnetically sorted T cell population. Each sorted fraction had its genomic DNA isolated and then quantified by UV absorbance on a Nanodrop 2000c. CDR1 MDHEN and CDR2 SYDVKM were looked up in the germline V gene. Including cysteine and phenylalanine, the CDR3 has 17 amino acids. Kept here is only the CDR3 DNA, which spans 51 bases and is read in frame from base 1. V trim: 3 bases; J trim: 2 bases; unmatched bases: 13.

Broad study findings and their caveats: Pairwise subsampling led to the expectation that sequencing depth would affect the degree of clonotype sharing among donors. Sampling was restricted to blood, and TCR repertoires in tissue are likely to differ from TCR repertoires in blood. Compared with non-shared clonotypes, the clonotypes found in all four sorted-subset donors had higher generation probabilities. Because the study included a small number of donors, the genetic and exposure-history diversity represented was limited. Rarefaction of sorted-subset datasets indicated incomplete sequencing despite the large sequencing depth. Approximately 4.8% of naive CD4, around 3.6% of naive CD8, approximately 2.2% of memory CD4, and 0.4% of memory CD8 clonotypes were shared across several donors. Estimated clonotype richness was generally larger for naive than for memory subsets.

Using the deep immunoSEQ assay, multiplex PCR amplified TCR CDR3 regions from genomic DNA. Extracted genomic DNA from each cell subset was distributed evenly across all wells of several immunoSEQ 96-well plates, and each plate was treated as a replicate. For sorted subsets, roughly 200 ng of genomic DNA, equivalent to roughly 33,000 T cell genomes, went into each replicate PCR. Purified libraries were measured with a Qubit 3.0 fluorometer, size-checked on a Bioanalyzer 2100, and measured again with the KAPA Library Quantification kit. Every immunoSEQ 96-well plate was sequenced on a dedicated single-read 150-cycle Illumina NextSeq 550 flow cell. In the source study's methods: The immunoSEQ output contained only junctional sequences without quality scores, so filtering could not match that applied to full-length reads. To assign V/J genes and CDR3, sequences were annotated against IMGT germline references using PyIR, a Python wrapper for IgBLAST v1.9. Any read was removed if the V/J assignment was weak (E-value above 1e-6), the CDR3 was missing, or the read contained stop codons, out-of-frame junctions, or ambiguous translated residues. V3J clonotypes were defined as sequences sharing the same inferred V gene, J gene, and CDR3 amino acid sequence. The percentage overlap between two repertoires was calculated by dividing the number of shared unique clonotypes by the size of the smaller repertoire. RTK rarefaction, the Chao1 estimator, and Recon v2.1 estimates of unobserved clonotypes were used to assess repertoire richness. For all TCRbeta clonotypes obtained by the gDNA method from a few donors, generation probabilities were computed with OLGA. Entries here come from immuneACCESS through TCRdb and include only in-frame sequences with V and J called. Some clones fail to appear in such tables; in the studies checked, an unresolved V gene covers under half of the shortfall, and the cause of the remainder is unknown. That table furnishes V, J and clone size, whereas the DNA furnished D and trimming. Recorded for this sample are around 1,000,000 clones; 70% to 85% of them occurred a single time. Clones ranked in the top ten supply almost 0.9% of the sample.

This sequence originates from a man younger than 30 in good health. Some clones in this sample may be carry-over from other donors' samples. What was sequenced was memory CD4+ T cells from PBMCs. Taken with the paper, the label for cell subset or site translates to: CD45RA-negative fraction. This chain joins TRBV28 to TRBJ2-7; a stretch of 7 junction bases matches TRBD2. The bases are TGTGCCAGCAGTTTCTCGCAGGGACTACAAACCCCCTACGAGCAGTACTTC. Translation gives CASSFSQGLQTPYEQYF.